The T cell receptor (beta chain) described here comes from a study of Graves' ophthalmopathy and Graves' hyperthyroidism. Study observations and caveats: Most thyroid clonotypes expanded beyond 0.001 frequency were also found in blood.

This clonotype was recorded many times. As yet, its antigen is unknown. Uncontrolled infections, other autoimmune diseases, pregnancy or lactation barred patients from enrollment. V was pared by 5 bases and J by 4 bases, with 21 bases between. The CDR3 extends over 16 amino acids. Germline V gene sequence: CDR1 MNHEY, CDR2 SVGEGT. Scientists amplified the TCR beta CDR3 regions from RNA transcripts. HTBI primers were used in a first-round RT-PCR, which preceded a second-round multiplex PCR. TCRdb passed the multiplex PCR reads through MiXCR, listing each CDR3 protein once. The data show some 520,000 distinct CDR3 sequences, under 15% seen once.

The sequence was collected from a woman between 25 and 40 years old with Graves' ophthalmopathy. Sequencing was carried out using blood. The chain joins TRBV6-2 or TRBV6-3 to TRBJ2-7; D may correspond to TRBD1 or TRBD2 (5 bases each). CDR3 sequence (DNA): TGTGCCAGCAGTCCCCTAGCCGGGACGGAAGAATACGAGCAGTACTTC. Protein sequence: CASSPLAGTEEYEQYF.